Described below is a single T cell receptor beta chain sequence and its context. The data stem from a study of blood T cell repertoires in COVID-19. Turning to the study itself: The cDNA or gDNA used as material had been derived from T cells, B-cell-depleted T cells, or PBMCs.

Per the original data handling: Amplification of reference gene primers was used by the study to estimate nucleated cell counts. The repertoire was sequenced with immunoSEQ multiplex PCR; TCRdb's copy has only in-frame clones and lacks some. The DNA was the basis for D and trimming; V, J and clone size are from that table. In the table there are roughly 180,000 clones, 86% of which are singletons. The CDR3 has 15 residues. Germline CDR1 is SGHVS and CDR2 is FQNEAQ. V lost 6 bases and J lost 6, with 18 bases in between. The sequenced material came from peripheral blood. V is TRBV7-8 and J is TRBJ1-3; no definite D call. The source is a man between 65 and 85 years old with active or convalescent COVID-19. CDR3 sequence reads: CASSLVRGYENTIYF. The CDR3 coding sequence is TGTGCCAGCAGTCTGGTGCGAGGTTACGAAAACACCATATATTTT.